Below are 7 T cell receptor beta chains sequenced from a single sample in a study of shared clonotypes between healthy human individuals. Produced via immunoSEQ multiplex PCR; TCRdb's table is partial and in-frame only. Among some 2.1 million clones listed, about 93% were seen once. CD45RO-negative, CCR7-positively selected cells formed the naive CD8 fraction, excluding terminally differentiated effector memory CD45RA+ cells. Sequenced sample: naive CD8+ T cells from PBMCs. The receptors here all came from a man aged 18 to 35 in good health. Some clones in this sample may be carry-over from other donors' samples.

The rearrangement joins TRBV7-9 to TRBJ2-2, with 12 bases identical to TRBD2. The CDR3 consists of 18 residues. J was trimmed by 7 bases and V by 5 bases; bases with no gene match: 14. Germline CDR1 and CDR2: SEHNR and FQNEAQ (reference sequence). CDR3 in amino acids: CASSAPSGRAPSDGELFF. The CDR3 coding sequence is TGTGCCAGCAGCGCGCCTAGCGGGAGGGCCCCAAGTGACGGGGAGCTGTTTTTT.

This chain uses TRBV13 with TRBJ2-7, with D uncertain. V shed 5 bases and J shed 2 bases, with 4 bases lying between them. This CDR3 is built from 11 residues. CDR1 and CDR2 from the germline V gene are PRHDT and FYEKMQ (reference sequence). The CDR3 bases are TGTGCCAGCAGCATCACCTACGAGCAGTACTTC. This translates into CASSITYEQYF.

The chain employs TRBV4-1 and TRBJ1-1, with 7 nucleotides matching TRBD1. The germline V gene encodes CDR1 MGHRA and CDR2 YSYEKL. The CDR3 has 16 residues. V dropped 1 base and J dropped 0; count of bases not matched to a gene: 5. The CDR3 spells CASSQGLGQMNTEAFF. The DNA of the CDR3 is TGCGCCAGCAGCCAAGGGTTGGGACAGATGAACACTGAAGCTTTCTTT.

This chain links TRBV27 with TRBJ1-1; D remains unclear. The V gene lost 8 bases and the J gene lost 4 bases, with 14 bases spanning the gap. The CDR3 length is 13 residues. Germline assignment: CDR1 MNHEY and CDR2 SMNVEV (reference sequence). The CDR3 bases are TGTGCCAGCGGACCCTCGATACTCACTGAAGCTTTCTTT. Protein: CASGPSILTEAFF.

This clone appeared a single time. The J gene is TRBJ2-7, the V gene TRBV13; 8 nucleotides line up with TRBD1. The CDR3 has 15 amino acids. CDR1 is PRHDT, CDR2 FYEKMQ, per germline (reference sequence). The ends lost 3 bases at V and 7 bases at J; junction bases unmatched: 11. The CDR3 loop reads CASSLEDRALGEQYF. CDR3 bases: TGTGCCAGCAGCTTGGAGGACAGGGCGTTGGGGGAGCAGTACTTC.

The CDR3 DNA follows: TGTGCCAGCAGCCACATTATAACCCCGTACGAGCAGTACTTC. This translates into CASSHIITPYEQYF. The chain carries TRBV4-2 and TRBJ2-5; D is undetermined. Gene TRBJ2-7 matches the end of the DNA better, so the J call may be wrong. The CDR3 has 14 residues. Germline CDR1 LGHNA, CDR2 YNFKEQ.

The V and J genes are TRBV28 and TRBJ2-1, with D possibly TRBD2 on 6 matching bases. The CDR3 extends over 13 amino acids. CDR1 and CDR2 (germline): MDHEN, SYDVKM. Between the trimmed V and J ends, which lost 10 bases and 4 bases, there was a span of 14 bases. For the CDR3, the DNA is TGTGCCACCGGCGGAGGGCTTTACAATGAGCAGTTCTTC. The encoded protein is CATGGGLYNEQFF.